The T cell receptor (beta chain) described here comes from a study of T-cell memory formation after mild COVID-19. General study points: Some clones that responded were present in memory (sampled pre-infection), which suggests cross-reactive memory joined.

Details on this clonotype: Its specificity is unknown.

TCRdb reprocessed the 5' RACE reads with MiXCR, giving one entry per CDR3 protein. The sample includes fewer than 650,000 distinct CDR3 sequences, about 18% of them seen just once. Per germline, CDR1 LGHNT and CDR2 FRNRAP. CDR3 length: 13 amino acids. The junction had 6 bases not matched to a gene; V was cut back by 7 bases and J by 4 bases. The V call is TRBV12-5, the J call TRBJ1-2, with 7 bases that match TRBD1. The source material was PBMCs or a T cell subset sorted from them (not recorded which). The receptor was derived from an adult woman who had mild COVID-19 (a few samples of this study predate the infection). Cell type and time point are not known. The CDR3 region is CASAVGQAYGYTF. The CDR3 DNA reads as TGTGCTAGTGCCGTAGGACAGGCCTATGGCTACACCTTC.